Listed below are T cell receptor beta chains from one sample, sequenced in a study of T cells in Graves' hyperthyroidism and ophthalmopathy. TCRdb passed the multiplex PCR reads through MiXCR, listing each CDR3 protein once. The table includes 300,000 or so distinct CDR3 sequences, 18% detected once. Source material: blood. These receptors were obtained from a woman aged 50 to 65 with Graves' hyperthyroidism. Each CDR3 is given with its conserved first and last residue. D genes are given only for firm matches. Expanded clones get a size class; other rows say once, few or many, or leave the size out.

abundance: .; v_gene: TRBV20-1; j_gene: TRBJ1-1; d_gene: .; CDR3nt: TGCAGTGCAAAGAGGAGACAGGAGAACACTGAAGCTTTCTTT; CDR3aa: CSAKRRQENTEAFF
abundance: many; v_gene: TRBV2; j_gene: TRBJ2-1; d_gene: .; CDR3nt: TGTGCCAGCAGCCCTCTGCCCTACAATGAGCAGTTCTTC; CDR3aa: CASSPLPYNEQFF
abundance: once; v_gene: TRBV7-9; j_gene: TRBJ2-3; d_gene: TRBD2; CDR3nt: TGTGCCAGCAGCTTCATCGGGACTAGCGGGGAAAGCACAGATACGCAGTATTTT; CDR3aa: CASSFIGTSGESTDTQYF
abundance: .; v_gene: TRBV5-1; j_gene: TRBJ2-1; d_gene: TRBD2; CDR3nt: TGTGCCGGCAGCTCTGGGACTAGCGGGAGAAATGAGCAGTTCTTC; CDR3aa: CAGSSGTSGRNEQFF
abundance: many; v_gene: TRBV12-5; j_gene: TRBJ1-2; d_gene: .; CDR3nt: TGTGCTAGTGGTTTGGTAGACCCGGTCCCCGGATATGGCTACACCTTC; CDR3aa: CASGLVDPVPGYGYTF
abundance: few; v_gene: TRBV6-1; j_gene: TRBJ1-2; d_gene: TRBD1; CDR3nt: TGTGCCAGCAGGGCAGGGGGAGGAGATGGCTACACCTTC; CDR3aa: CASRAGGGDGYTF
abundance: .; v_gene: TRBV19; j_gene: TRBJ1-1; d_gene: .; CDR3nt: TGTGCCAGTAAGTCGAGAGAGGTGCGCACTGAAGCTTTCTTT; CDR3aa: CASKSREVRTEAFF
abundance: .; v_gene: TRBV2; j_gene: TRBJ1-2; d_gene: TRBD1; CDR3nt: TGTGCCAGCACCCAAGGACAGGGGGCTTTCTATGGCTACACCTTC; CDR3aa: CASTQGQGAFYGYTF
abundance: .; v_gene: TRBV20-1; j_gene: TRBJ2-7; d_gene: TRBD1; CDR3nt: TGCAGTGCTACAAGGACCGGACAGGGGGCCTACGAGCAGTACTTC; CDR3aa: CSATRTGQGAYEQYF
abundance: .; v_gene: TRBV18; j_gene: TRBJ1-1; d_gene: TRBD1; CDR3nt: TGTGCCAGCCCACCAGGGGGGAACACTGAAGCTTTCTTT; CDR3aa: CASPPGGNTEAFF
abundance: .; v_gene: TRBV3-1; j_gene: TRBJ1-6; d_gene: TRBD1; CDR3nt: TGTGCCAGCAGCCAAGAAGGCAGGGGGAATTCACCCCTCCACTTT; CDR3aa: CASSQEGRGNSPLHF
abundance: few; v_gene: TRBV11-2; j_gene: TRBJ2-1; d_gene: .; CDR3nt: TGTGCCAGCGGTCTCGGACCCTCCTACAATGAGCAGTTCTTC; CDR3aa: CASGLGPSYNEQFF
abundance: .; v_gene: TRBV3-1; j_gene: TRBJ1-5; d_gene: .; CDR3nt: TGTGCCAGCAGCCAAGAGTTCCCCCGGGACACACGCAATCAGCCCCAGCATTTT; CDR3aa: CASSQEFPRDTRNQPQHF
abundance: many; v_gene: TRBV18; j_gene: TRBJ2-1; d_gene: .; CDR3nt: TGTGCCAGCTCACCTCGCTCGGACGAGTGGAATGAGCAGTTCTTC; CDR3aa: CASSPRSDEWNEQFF
abundance: many; v_gene: TRBV18; j_gene: TRBJ2-3; d_gene: TRBD2; CDR3nt: TGTGCCAGCTCAAACAGTAGGACTAGCGGAGGCACAGATACGCAGTATTTT; CDR3aa: CASSNSRTSGGTDTQYF
abundance: many; v_gene: TRBV27; j_gene: TRBJ1-1; d_gene: .; CDR3nt: TGTGCCAGCAGTTTAACCCCAAGCGGGCCTGAAGCTTTCTTT; CDR3aa: CASSLTPSGPEAFF
abundance: few; v_gene: TRBV18; j_gene: TRBJ1-4; d_gene: TRBD1; CDR3nt: TGTGCCAGCTCAAGAGGGACAGGGGCTACTAATGAAAAACTGTTTTTT; CDR3aa: CASSRGTGATNEKLFF